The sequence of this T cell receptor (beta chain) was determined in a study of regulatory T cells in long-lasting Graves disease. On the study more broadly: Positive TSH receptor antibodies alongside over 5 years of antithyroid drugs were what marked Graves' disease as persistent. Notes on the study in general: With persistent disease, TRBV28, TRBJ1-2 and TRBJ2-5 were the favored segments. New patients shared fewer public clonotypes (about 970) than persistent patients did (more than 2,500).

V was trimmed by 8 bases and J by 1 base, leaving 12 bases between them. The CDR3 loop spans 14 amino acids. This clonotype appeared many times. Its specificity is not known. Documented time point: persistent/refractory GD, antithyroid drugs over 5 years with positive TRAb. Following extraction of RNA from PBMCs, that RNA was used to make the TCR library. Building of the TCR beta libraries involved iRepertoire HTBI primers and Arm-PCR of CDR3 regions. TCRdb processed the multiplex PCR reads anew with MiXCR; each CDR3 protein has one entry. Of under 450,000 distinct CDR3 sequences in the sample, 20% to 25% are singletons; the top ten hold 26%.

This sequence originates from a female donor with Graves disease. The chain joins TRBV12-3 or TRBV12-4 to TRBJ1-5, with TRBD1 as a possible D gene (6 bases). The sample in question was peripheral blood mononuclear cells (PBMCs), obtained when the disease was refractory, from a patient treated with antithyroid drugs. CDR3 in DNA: TGTGCCAGCGGATCGGGACACAGCAATCAGCCCCAGCATTTT. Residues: CASGSGHSNQPQHF.